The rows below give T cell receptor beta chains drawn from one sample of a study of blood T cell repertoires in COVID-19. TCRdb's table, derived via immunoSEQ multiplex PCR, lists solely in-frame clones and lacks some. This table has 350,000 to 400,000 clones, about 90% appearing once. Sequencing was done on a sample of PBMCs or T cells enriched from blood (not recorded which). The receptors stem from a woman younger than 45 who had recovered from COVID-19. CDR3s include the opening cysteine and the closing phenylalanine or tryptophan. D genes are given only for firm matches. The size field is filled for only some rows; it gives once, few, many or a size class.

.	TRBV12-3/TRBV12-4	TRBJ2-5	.	TGTGCCAGCAGTTTTAGGGGAACGGAGACCCAGTACTTC	CASSFRGTETQYF
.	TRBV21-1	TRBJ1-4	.	TGTGCCAGCAGCCTGCTGTGGGGCAGGGGGCGTAGGACTAATGAAAAACTGTTTTTT	CASSLLWGRGRRTNEKLFF
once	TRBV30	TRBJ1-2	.	TGTGCCTGGAGTAGACAGGACCCAGACACCTTC	CAWSRQDPDTF
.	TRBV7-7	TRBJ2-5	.	TGTGCTAGCGGAAGGGGGGGCGTGGAAGAGACCCAGTACTTC	CASGRGGVEETQYF
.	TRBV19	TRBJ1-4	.	TGTGCCAGTACCTCCGACAGTGTGAATGAAAAACTGTTTTTT	CASTSDSVNEKLFF
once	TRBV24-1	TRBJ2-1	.	TGTGCCACCAGCATCGGAGCGACGTATGAGCAGTTCTTC	CATSIGATYEQFF
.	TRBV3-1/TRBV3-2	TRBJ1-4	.	TGTGCCAGCAGCCAAGCCGGGGAGGTTGGGGAAAAACTGTTTTTT	CASSQAGEVGEKLFF
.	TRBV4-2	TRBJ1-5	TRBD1	TGTGCCAGCAGCCTAGACAGGGGGCTCCAGCCCCAGCATTTT	CASSLDRGLQPQHF
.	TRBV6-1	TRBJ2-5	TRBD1	TGTGCCAGCAGTGAAGCGGGACAGTTTGGGGAGACCCAGTACTTC	CASSEAGQFGETQYF
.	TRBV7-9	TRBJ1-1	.	TGTGCCAGCAGCACCCGGACAGAGTTCGATGAAGCTTTCTTT	CASSTRTEFDEAFF
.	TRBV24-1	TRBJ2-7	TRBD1	TGTGCCACCAGTGATGCCGGGACAGATATGTTTGAGCAGTACTTC	CATSDAGTDMFEQYF
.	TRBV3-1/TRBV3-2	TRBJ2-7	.	TGTGCCAGCAGCCAAGGGGCTAGCAACTACGAGCAGTACTTC	CASSQGASNYEQYF
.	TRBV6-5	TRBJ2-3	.	TGTGCCAGCAGTTACGGAGTGCTCGGCACAGATACGCAGTATTTT	CASSYGVLGTDTQYF
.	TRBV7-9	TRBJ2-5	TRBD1	TGTGCCAGCAGCACCCGGACAGGGGGCCTAGAGACCCAGTACTTC	CASSTRTGGLETQYF
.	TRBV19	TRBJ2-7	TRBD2	TGTGCCAGTGCAAGCGGGATTCCCTACGAGCAGTACTTC	CASASGIPYEQYF
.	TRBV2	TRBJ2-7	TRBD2	TGTGCCAGCAGTGAGCTGTACGGGACTAGCGGGAACTACGAGCAGTACTTC	CASSELYGTSGNYEQYF
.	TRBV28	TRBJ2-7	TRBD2	TGTGCCAGCAGTTTAAGAGGGATAGCGGGAGGGCCTTCCTACGAGCAGTACTTC	CASSLRGIAGGPSYEQYF
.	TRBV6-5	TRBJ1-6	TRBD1	TGTGCCAGCAGTCCCGGGACAGGGGAGGTTCCCCTCCACTTT	CASSPGTGEVPLHF
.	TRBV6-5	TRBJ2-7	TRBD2	TGTGCCAGCAGCTTGACTAGCGGGGCCGCTTACGAGCAGTACTTC	CASSLTSGAAYEQYF
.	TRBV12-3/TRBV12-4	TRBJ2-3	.	TGTGCCAGCAGTTTAGAACAGAAGGATACGCAGTATTTT	CASSLEQKDTQYF
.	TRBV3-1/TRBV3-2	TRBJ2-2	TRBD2	TGTGCCAGCACCATAACGGGAGGGACGAGCACCGGGGAGCTGTTTTTT	CASTITGGTSTGELFF
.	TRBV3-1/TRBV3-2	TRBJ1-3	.	TGTGCCAGCAGCCAAGGGGGGGGCCACACCATATATTTT	CASSQGGGHTIYF
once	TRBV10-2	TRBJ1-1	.	TGCGCCAGCCTTGGGACACAATTTGAAGCTTTCTTT	CASLGTQFEAFF
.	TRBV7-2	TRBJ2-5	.	TGTGCCAGCAGCGAATACGGGTACAGGATCCAAGAGACCCAGTACTTC	CASSEYGYRIQETQYF
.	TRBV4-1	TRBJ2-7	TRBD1	TGCGCCAGCAGCAAACAGGGGGGCTACGAGCAGTACTTC	CASSKQGGYEQYF
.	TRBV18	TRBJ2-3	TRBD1	TGTGCCAGCTCACCGGGACAGAACGAAAGGACAGATACGCAGTATTTT	CASSPGQNERTDTQYF
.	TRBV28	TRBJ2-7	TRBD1	TGTGCCAGCAGTTCCGTCCCCGGGACAGGGGGCTCCGAGCAGTACTTC	CASSSVPGTGGSEQYF
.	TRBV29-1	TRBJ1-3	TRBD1	TGCAGCGTTGTACAGGGGGCTGGAAACACCATATATTTT	CSVVQGAGNTIYF
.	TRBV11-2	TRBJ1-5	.	TGTGCCAGCAGCGCAGAAATCGCACAGGGCGGTCAGCCCCAGCATTTT	CASSAEIAQGGQPQHF
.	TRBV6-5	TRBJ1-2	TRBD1	TGTGCCAGCAGTTTAGACAGGGGTAGGAATGGCTACACCTTC	CASSLDRGRNGYTF
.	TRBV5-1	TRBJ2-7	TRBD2	TGCGCCAGCAGCGCGACTAGCGGTACCTACGAGCAGTACTTC	CASSATSGTYEQYF
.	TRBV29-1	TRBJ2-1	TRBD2	TGCAGCGCCAACCCTGCGGGACTAGCGTACAATGAGCAGTTCTTC	CSANPAGLAYNEQFF
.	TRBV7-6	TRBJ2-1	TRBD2	TGTGCCAGCAGCCGTCTGACTAGCGGGGGCGATGAGCAGTTCTTC	CASSRLTSGGDEQFF
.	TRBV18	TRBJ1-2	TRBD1	TGTGCCAGCTCACCCACCGAGGACAGGGCGGTATATGGCTACACCTTC	CASSPTEDRAVYGYTF
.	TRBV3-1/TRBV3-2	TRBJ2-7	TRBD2	TGTGCCAGCAGCGCCCCCCTAGCGGGAGCACACGAGCAGTACTTC	CASSAPLAGAHEQYF
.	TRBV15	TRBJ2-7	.	TGTGCCACCAGTCGGGGGGCGGGGGCCTACGAGCAGTACTTC	CATSRGAGAYEQYF
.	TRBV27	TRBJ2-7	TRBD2	TGTGCCAGCCGCCCGGGACTAGCGTCCTACGAGCAGTACTTC	CASRPGLASYEQYF
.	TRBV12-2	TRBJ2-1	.	TGTGCAAGTCGCCTAGCGGGGAGTTACAATGAGCAGTTCTTC	CASRLAGSYNEQFF
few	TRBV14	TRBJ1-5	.	TGTGCCAGCAGCCAAGCGGGTCGGCATCAGCCCCAGCATTTT	CASSQAGRHQPQHF
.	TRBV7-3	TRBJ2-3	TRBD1	TGTGCCAGCAGCTTAGCGGGACAGGGCTCAGATACGCAGTATTTT	CASSLAGQGSDTQYF
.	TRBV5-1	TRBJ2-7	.	TGCGCCAGCAGCTTGGATCCGGAGGGCGAGCAGTACTTC	CASSLDPEGEQYF